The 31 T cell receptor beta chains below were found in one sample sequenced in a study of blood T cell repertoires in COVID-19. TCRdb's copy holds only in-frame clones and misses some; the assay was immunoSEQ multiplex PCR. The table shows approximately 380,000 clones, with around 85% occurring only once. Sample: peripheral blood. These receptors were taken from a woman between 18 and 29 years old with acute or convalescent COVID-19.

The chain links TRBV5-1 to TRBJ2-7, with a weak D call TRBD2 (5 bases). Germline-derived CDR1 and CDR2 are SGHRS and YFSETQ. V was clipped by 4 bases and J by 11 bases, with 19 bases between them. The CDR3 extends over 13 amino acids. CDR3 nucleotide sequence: TGCGCCAGCAGCCGGAACCAGGACTTCCAAAAGTACTTC. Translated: CASSRNQDFQKYF.

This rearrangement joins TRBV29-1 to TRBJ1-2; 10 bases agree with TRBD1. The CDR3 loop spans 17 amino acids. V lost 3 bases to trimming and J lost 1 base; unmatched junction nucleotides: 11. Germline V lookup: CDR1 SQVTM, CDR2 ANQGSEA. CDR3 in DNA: TGCAGCGTTGAGCAACCGGGACAGGGGAATTTTAACTATGGCTACACCTTC. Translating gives CSVEQPGQGNFNYGYTF.

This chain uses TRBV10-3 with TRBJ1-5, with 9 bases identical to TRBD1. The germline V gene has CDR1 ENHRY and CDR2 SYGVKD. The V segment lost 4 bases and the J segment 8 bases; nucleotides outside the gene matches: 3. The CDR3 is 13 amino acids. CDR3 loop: CAISARTGEPQHF. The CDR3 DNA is TGTGCCATCAGTGCGAGGACAGGGGAGCCCCAGCATTTT.

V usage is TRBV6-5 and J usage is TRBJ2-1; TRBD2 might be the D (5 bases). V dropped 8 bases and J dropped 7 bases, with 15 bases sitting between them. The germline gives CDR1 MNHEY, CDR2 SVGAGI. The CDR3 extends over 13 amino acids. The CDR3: CASAGLARNEQFF. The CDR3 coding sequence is TGTGCCAGCGCCGGGTTAGCGCGGAATGAGCAGTTCTTC.

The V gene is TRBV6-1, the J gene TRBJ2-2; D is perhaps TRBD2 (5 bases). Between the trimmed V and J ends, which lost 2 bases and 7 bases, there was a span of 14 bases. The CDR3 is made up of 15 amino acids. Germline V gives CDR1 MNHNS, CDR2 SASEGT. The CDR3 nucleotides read TGTGCCAGCAGTGAATTTAGGACGAGCGGCGGGGAGCTGTTTTTT. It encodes CASSEFRTSGGELFF.

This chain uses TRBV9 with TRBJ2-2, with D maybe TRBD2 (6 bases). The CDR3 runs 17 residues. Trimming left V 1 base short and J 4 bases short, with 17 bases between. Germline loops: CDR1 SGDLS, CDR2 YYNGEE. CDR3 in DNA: TGTGCCAGCAGCGTAAGCCTAGCGACATCGGGCACCGGGGAGCTGTTTTTT. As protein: CASSVSLATSGTGELFF.

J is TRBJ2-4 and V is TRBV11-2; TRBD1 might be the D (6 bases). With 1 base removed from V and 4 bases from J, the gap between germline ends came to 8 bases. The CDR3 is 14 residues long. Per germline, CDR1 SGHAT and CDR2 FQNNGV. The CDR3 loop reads CASSLGGQKNIQYF. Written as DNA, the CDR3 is TGTGCCAGCAGCTTAGGTGGACAGAAAAACATTCAGTACTTC.

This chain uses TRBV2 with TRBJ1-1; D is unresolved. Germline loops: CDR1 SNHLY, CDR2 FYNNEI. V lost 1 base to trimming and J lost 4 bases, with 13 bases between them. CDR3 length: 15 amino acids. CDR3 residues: CASSEVGVIGTEAFF. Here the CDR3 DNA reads TGTGCCAGCAGTGAAGTCGGGGTGATAGGCACTGAAGCTTTCTTT.

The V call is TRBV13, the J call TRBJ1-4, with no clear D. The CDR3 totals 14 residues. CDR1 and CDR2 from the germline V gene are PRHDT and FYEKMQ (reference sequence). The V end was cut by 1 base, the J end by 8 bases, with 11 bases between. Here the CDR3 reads CASSLDGSGEKLFF. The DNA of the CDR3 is TGTGCCAGCAGCTTAGATGGTTCCGGGGAAAAACTGTTTTTT.

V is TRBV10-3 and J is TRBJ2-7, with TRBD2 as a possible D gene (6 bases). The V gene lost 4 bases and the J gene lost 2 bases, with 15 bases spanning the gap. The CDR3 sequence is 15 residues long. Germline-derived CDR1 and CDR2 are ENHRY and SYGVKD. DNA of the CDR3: TGTGCCATCAGTGCAGATCGGGAGAGAACCTACGAGCAGTACTTC. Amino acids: CAISADRERTYEQYF.

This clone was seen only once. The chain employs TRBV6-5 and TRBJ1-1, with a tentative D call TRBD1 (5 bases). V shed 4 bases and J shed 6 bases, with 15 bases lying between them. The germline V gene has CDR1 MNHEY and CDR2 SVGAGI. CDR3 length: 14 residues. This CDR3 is CASSFTGGMSEAFF. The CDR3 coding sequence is TGTGCCAGCAGTTTTACCGGGGGAATGTCTGAAGCTTTCTTT.

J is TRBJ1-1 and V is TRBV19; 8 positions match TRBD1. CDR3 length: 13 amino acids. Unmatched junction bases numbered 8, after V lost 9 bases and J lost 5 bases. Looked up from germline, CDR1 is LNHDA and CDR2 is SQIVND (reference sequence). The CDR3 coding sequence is TGTGCCAGCGGACAGGGACTTAGGACTGAAGCTTTCTTT. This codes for CASGQGLRTEAFF.

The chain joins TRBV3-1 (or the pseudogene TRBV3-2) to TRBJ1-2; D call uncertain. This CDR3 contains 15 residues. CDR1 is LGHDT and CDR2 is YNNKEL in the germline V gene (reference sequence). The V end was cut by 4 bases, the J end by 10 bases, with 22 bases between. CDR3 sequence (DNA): TGTGCCAGCAGCCCTGGCTTCGACGGGATTTCCATCTACACCTTC. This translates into CASSPGFDGISIYTF.

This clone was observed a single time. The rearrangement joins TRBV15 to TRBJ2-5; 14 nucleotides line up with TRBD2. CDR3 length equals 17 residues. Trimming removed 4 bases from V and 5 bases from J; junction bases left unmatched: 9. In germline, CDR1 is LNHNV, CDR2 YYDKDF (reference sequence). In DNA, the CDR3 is TGTGCCACCAGCACGCAGACTAGCGGGAGGGCCGCGGAGACCCAGTACTTC. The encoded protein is CATSTQTSGRAAETQYF.

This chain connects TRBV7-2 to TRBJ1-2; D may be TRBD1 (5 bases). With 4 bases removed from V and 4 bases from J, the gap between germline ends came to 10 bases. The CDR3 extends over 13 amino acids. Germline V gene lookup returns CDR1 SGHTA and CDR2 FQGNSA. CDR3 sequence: CASSSGISYGYTF. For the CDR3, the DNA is TGTGCCAGCAGCTCAGGGATAAGCTATGGCTACACCTTC.

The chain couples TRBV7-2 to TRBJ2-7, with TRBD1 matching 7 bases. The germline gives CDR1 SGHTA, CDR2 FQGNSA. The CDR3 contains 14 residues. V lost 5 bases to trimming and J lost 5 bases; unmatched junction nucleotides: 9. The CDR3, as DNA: TGTGCCAGCAGCCCCCGGGACAGATCCCACGAGCAGTACTTC. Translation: CASSPRDRSHEQYF.

The CDR3 spells CASRLHYGTTRGYTF. CDR3 sequence (DNA): TGTGCCAGCAGATTACATTATGGGACAACTAGAGGCTACACCTTC. The rearrangement joins TRBV11-2 to TRBJ1-2; tentatively, D is TRBD1 (6 bases). Germline V gene sequence: CDR1 SGHAT, CDR2 FQNNGV. Deletions cut 6 bases from V and 8 bases from J, with 22 bases between. The CDR3 has 15 amino acids.

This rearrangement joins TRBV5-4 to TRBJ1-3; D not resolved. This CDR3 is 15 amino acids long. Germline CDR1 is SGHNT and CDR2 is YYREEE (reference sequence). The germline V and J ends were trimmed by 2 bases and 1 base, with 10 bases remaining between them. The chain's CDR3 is CASSFKQQSGNTIYF. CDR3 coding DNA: TGTGCCAGCAGCTTCAAACAGCAATCTGGAAACACCATATATTTT. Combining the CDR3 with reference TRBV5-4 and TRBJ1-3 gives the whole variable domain ETGVTQSPTHLIKTRGQQVTLRCSSQSGHNTVSWYQQALGQGPQFIFQYYREEENGRGNFPPRFSGLQFPNYSSELNVNALELDDSALYLCASSFKQQSGNTIYFGEGSWLTVV.

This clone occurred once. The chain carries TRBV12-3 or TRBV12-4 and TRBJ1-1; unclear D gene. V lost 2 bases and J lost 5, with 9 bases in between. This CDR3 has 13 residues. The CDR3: CASSLRHLTEAFF. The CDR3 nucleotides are TGTGCCAGCAGTTTAAGACATCTAACTGAAGCTTTCTTT.

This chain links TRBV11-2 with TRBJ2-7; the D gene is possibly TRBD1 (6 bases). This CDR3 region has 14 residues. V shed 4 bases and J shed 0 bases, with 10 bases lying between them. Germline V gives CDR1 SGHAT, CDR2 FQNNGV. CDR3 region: CASSSDRSSYEQYF. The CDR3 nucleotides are TGTGCCAGCAGCTCTGACAGGAGCTCCTACGAGCAGTACTTC.

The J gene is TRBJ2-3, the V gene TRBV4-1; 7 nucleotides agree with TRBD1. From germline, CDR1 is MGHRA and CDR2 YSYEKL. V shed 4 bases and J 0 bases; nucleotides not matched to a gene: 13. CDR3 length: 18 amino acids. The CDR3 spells CASSRRGWPGVSTDTQYF. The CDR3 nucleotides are TGCGCCAGCAGCCGCAGGGGGTGGCCAGGGGTTAGCACAGATACGCAGTATTTT.

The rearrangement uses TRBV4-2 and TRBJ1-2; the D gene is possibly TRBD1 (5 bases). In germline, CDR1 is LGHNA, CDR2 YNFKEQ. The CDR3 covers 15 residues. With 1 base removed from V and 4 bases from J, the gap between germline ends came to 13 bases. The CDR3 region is CASSQVPGGTYGYTF. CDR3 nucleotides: TGTGCCAGCAGCCAAGTTCCGGGGGGGACCTATGGCTACACCTTC.

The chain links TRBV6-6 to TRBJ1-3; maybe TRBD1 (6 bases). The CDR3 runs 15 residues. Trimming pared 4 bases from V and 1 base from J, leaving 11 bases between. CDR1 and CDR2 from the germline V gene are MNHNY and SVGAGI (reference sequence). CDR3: CASSFNRVSGNTIYF. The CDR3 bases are TGTGCCAGCAGTTTTAACAGGGTTTCTGGAAACACCATATATTTT.

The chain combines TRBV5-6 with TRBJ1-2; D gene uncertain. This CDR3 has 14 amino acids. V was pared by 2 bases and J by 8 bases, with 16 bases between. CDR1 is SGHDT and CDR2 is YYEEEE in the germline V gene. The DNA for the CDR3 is TGTGCCAGCAGCTTTCTTGCCAACCCGGGGGGCTACACCTTC. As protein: CASSFLANPGGYTF. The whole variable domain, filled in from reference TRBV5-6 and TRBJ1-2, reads DAGVTQSPTHLIKTRGQQVTLRCSPKSGHDTVSWYQQALGQGPQFIFQYYEEEERQRGNFPDRFSGHQFPNYSSELNVNALLLGDSALYLCASSFLANPGGYTFGSGTRLTVV.

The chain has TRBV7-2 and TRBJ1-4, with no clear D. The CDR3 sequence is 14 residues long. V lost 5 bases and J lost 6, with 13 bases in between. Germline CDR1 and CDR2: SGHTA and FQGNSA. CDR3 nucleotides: TGTGCCAGCAGCCGTCGATCTATGGATGAAAAACTGTTTTTT. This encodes CASSRRSMDEKLFF.

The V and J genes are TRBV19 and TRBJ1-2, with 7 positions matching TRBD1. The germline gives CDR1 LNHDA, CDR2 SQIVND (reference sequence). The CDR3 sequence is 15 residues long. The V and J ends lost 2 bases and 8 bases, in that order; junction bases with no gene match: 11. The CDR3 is CASSIRDSGTDGYTF. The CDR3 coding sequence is TGTGCCAGTAGTATAAGGGACTCCGGGACAGACGGCTACACCTTC.

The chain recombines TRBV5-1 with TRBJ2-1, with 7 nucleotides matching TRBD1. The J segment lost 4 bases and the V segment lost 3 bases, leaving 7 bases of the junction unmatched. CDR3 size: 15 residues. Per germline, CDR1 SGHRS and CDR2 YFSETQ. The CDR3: CASSSQGVGYNEQFF. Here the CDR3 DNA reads TGCGCCAGCAGCTCGCAGGGGGTCGGGTACAATGAGCAGTTCTTC.

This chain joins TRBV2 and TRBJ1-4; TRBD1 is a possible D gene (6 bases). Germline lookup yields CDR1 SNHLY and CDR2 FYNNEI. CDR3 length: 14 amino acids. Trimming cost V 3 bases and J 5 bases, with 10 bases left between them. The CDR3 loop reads CASSDGGANEKLFF. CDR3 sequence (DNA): TGTGCCAGCAGTGACGGGGGGGCGAATGAAAAACTGTTTTTT.

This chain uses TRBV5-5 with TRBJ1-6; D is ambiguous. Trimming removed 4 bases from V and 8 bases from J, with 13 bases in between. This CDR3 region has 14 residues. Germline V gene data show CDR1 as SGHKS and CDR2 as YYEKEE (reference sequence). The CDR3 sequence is CASSPEGGDSPLHF. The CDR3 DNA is TGTGCCAGCAGCCCGGAGGGAGGCGATTCACCCCTCCACTTT. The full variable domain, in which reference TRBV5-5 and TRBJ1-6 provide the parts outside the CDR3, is DAGVTQSPTHLIKTRGQQVTLRCSPISGHKSVSWYQQVLGQGPQFIFQYYEKEERGRGNFPDRFSARQFPNYSSELNVNALLLGDSALYLCASSPEGGDSPLHFGNGTRLTVT.

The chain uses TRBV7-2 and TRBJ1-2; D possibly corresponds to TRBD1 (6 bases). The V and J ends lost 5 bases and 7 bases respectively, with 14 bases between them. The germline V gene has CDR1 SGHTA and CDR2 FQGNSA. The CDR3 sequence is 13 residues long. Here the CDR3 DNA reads TGTGCCAGCAGCGCCGCTGGGGGCGGTGGCTACACCTTC. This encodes CASSAAGGGGYTF.

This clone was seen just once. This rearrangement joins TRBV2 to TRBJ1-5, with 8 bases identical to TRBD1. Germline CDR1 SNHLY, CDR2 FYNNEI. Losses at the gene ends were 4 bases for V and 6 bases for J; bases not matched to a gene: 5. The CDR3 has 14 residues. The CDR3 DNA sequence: TGTGCCAGCAGTGGCCAGCAGGGGGCTCAGCCCCAGCATTTT. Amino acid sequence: CASSGQQGAQPQHF.